The T cell receptor beta chain under discussion was sequenced for a study of blood T cell repertoires in COVID-19. V lost 1 base, J lost 1 base, and 5 bases stayed unmatched. This CDR3 region has 17 residues. From germline, CDR1 is SGHVS and CDR2 FQNEAQ. Per the study methods: Reference gene primer amplification yielded estimated nucleated cell counts. Data came from immunoSEQ multiplex PCR; TCRdb stores just in-frame clones and leaves some out. V, J and clone size were drawn from that table, and D and trimming were deduced from the DNA. In the table there are fewer than 250,000 clones, about 90% of which are singletons.

What was sequenced was PBMCs or T cells enriched from blood (not recorded which). This chain connects TRBV7-8 to TRBJ2-4; 9 positions agree with TRBD2. The sequence was obtained from a woman between 18 and 29 years old who had recovered from COVID-19. CDR3 in DNA: TGTGCCAGCAGCTTAGTGCCCGGGACTAGCGCCAAAAACATTCAGTACTTC. Translated: CASSLVPGTSAKNIQYF.